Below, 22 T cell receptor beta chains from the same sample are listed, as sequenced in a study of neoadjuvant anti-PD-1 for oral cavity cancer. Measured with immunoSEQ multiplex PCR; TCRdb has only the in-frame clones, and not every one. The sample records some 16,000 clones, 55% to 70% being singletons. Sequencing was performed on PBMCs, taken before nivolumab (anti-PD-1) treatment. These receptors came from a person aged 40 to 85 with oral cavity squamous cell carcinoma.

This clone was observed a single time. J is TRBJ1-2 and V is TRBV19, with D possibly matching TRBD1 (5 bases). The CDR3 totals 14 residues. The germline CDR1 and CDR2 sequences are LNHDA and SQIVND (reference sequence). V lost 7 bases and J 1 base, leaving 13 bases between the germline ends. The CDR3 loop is CASKTTGINYGYTF. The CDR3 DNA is TGTGCCAGTAAGACTACAGGTATTAACTATGGCTACACCTTC.

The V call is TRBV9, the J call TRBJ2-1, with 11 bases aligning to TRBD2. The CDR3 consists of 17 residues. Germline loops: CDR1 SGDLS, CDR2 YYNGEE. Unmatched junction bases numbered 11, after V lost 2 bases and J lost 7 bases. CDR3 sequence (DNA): TGTGCCAGCAGCGTGGTAGCGGGAGGGCCGTTGGAAAATGAGCAGTTCTTC. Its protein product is CASSVVAGGPLENEQFF.

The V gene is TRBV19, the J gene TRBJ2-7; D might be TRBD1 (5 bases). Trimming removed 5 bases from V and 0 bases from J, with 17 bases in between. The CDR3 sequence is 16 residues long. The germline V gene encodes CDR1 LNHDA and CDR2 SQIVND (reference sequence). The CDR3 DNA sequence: TGTGCCAGTAGTGACCCCAGGGCGGCAGCCTCCTACGAGCAGTACTTC. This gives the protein CASSDPRAAASYEQYF. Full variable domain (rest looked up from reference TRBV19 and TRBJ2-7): DGGITQSPKYLFRKEGQNVTLSCEQNLNHDAMYWYRQDPGQGLRLIYYSQIVNDFQKGDIAEGYSVSREKKESFPLTVTSAQKNPTAFYLCASSDPRAAASYEQYFGPGTRLTVT.

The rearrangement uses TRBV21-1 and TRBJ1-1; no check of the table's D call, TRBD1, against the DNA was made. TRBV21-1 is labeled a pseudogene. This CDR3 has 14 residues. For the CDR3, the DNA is TGTGCCAGCAGCTCCCCTAGGGGGAGATTGGCCGCTTTCTTT. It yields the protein CASSSPRGRLAAFF.

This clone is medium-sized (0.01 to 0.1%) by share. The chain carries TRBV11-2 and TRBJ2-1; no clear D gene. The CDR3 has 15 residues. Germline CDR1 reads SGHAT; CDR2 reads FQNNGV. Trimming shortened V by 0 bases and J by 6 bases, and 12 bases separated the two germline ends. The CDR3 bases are TGTGCCAGCAGCTTAGAAGCAACCTGGGGCAATGAGCAGTTCTTC. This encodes CASSLEATWGNEQFF.

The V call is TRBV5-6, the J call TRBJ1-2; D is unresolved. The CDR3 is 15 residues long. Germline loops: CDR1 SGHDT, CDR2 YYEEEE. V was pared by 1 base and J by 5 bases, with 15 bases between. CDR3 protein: CASSLNTRGLYGYTF. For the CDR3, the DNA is TGTGCCAGCAGCTTGAACACACGAGGGCTTTATGGCTACACCTTC. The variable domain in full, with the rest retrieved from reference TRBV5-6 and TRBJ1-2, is DAGVTQSPTHLIKTRGQQVTLRCSPKSGHDTVSWYQQALGQGPQFIFQYYEEEERQRGNFPDRFSGHQFPNYSSELNVNALLLGDSALYLCASSLNTRGLYGYTFGSGTRLTVV.

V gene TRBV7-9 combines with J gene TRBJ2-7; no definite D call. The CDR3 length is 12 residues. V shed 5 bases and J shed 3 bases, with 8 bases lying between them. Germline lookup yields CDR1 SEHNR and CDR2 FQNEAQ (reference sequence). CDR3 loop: CASSMTVYEQYF. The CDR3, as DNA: TGTGCCAGCAGCATGACGGTCTACGAGCAGTACTTC.

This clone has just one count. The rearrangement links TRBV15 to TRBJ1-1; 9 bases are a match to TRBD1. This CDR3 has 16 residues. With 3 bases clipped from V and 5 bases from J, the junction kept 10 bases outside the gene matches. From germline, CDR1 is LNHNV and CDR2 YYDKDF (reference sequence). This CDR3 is CATSRDRGRIWTEAFF. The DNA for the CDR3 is TGTGCCACCAGCAGGGACAGGGGACGAATTTGGACTGAAGCTTTCTTT.

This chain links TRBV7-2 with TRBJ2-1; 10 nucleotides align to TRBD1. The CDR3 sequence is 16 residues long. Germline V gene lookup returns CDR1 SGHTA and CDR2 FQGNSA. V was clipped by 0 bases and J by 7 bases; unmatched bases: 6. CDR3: CASSLARGQGRNEQFF. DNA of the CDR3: TGTGCCAGCAGCTTAGCGCGGGGACAGGGGAGGAATGAGCAGTTCTTC.

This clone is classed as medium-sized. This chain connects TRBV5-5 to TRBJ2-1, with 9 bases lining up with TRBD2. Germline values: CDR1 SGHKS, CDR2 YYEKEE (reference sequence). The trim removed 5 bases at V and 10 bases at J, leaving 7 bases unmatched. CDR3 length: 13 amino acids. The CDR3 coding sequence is TGTGCCAGCAGTTTAGCGGGAGAGGTAGAGCAGTTCTTC. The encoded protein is CASSLAGEVEQFF.

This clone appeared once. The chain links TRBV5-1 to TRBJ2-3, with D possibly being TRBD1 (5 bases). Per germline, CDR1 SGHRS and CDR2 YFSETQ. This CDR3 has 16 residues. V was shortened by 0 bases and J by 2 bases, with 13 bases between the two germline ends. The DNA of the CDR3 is TGCGCCAGCAGCTTGGTTGGGGCAGGGTCCACAGATACGCAGTATTTT. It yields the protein CASSLVGAGSTDTQYF.

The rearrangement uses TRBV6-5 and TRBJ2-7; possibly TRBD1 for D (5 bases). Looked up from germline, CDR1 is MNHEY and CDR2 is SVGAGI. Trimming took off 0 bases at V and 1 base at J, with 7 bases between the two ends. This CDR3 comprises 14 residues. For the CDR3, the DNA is TGTGCCAGCAGTTACTCGACAGCATCCTACGAGCAGTACTTC. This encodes CASSYSTASYEQYF.

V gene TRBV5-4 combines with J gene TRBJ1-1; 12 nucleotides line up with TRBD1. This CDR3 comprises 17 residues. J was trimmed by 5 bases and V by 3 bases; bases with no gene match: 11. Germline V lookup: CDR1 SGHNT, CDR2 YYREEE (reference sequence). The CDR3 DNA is TGTGCCAGCAGCTGGAGGGACAGGGGGCGCGAGGGGACTGAAGCTTTCTTT. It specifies CASSWRDRGREGTEAFF.

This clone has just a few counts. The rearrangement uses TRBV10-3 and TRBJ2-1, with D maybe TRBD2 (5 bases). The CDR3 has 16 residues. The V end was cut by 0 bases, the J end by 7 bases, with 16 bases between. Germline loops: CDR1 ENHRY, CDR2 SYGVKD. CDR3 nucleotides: TGTGCCATCAGTGAGTCGGGAGTGGGAGACAAGAATGAGCAGTTCTTC. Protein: CAISESGVGDKNEQFF.

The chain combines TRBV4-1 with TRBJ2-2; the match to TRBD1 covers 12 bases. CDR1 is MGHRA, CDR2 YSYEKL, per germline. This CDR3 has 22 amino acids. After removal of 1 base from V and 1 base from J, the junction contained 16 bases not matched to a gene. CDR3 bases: TGCGCCAGCAGCCAAGTTGTGGGGACAGGGGGCCTCAGGCGCTGGAACACCGGGGAGCTGTTTTTT. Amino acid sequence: CASSQVVGTGGLRRWNTGELFF.

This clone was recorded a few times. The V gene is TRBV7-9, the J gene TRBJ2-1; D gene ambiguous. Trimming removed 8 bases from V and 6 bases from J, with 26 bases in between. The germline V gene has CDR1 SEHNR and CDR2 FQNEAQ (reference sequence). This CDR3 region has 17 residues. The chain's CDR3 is CASSRWLVRPTRNEQFF. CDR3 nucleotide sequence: TGTGCCAGCTCCCGGTGGCTAGTTAGACCCACCCGCAATGAGCAGTTCTTC.

The CDR3 coding sequence is TGTGCCTGGGGTACTCAGGGGAACACCTACGAGCAGTACTTC. Amino acid sequence: CAWGTQGNTYEQYF. The genes are TRBV30 and TRBJ2-7; D might be TRBD1 (6 bases). CDR1 is GTSNPN, CDR2 SVGIG, per germline (reference sequence). This CDR3 is 14 amino acids long. Trimming cost V 5 bases and J 2 bases, with 16 bases left between them.

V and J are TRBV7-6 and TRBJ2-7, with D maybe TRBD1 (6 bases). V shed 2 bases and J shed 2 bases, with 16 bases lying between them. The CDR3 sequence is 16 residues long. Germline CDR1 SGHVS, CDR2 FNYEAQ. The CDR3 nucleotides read TGTGCCAGCAGCTTACAACCACAGGGTGCCCCCTACGAGCAGTACTTC. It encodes CASSLQPQGAPYEQYF.

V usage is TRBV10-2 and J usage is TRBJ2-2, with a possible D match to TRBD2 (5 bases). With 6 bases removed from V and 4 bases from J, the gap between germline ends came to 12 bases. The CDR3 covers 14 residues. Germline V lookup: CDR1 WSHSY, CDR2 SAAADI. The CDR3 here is CASRSGLGTGELFF. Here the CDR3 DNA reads TGCGCCAGCAGATCTGGACTGGGCACCGGGGAGCTGTTTTTT.

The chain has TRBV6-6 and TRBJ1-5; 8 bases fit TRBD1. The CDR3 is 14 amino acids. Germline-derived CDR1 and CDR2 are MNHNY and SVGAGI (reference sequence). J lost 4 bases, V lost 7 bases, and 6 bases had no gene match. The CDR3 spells CASISTGVNQPQHF. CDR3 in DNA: TGTGCCAGCATCTCGACAGGGGTGAATCAGCCCCAGCATTTT.

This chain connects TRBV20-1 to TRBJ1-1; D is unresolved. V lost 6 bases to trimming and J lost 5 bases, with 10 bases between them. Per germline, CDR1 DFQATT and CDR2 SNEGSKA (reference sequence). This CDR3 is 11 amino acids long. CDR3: CSAFLVTEAFF. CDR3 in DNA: TGCAGTGCCTTCCTAGTAACTGAAGCTTTCTTT.

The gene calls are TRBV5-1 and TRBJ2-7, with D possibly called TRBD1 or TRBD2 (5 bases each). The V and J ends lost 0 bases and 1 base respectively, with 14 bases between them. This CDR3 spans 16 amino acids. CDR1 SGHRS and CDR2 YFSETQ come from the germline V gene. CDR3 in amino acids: CASSLAEVRGSYEQYF. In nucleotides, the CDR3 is TGCGCCAGCAGCTTGGCCGAGGTGAGGGGTTCCTACGAGCAGTACTTC.